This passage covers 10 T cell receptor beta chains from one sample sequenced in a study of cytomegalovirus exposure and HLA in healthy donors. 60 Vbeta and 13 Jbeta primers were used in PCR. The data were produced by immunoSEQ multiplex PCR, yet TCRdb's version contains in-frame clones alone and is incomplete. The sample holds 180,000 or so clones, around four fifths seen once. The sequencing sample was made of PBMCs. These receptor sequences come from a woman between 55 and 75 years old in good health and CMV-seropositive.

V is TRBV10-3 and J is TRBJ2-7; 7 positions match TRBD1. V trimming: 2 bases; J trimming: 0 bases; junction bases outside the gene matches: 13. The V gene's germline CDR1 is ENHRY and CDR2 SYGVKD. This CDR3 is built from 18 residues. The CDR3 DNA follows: TGTGCCATCAGTGAGCGTGAAGGGGGCCCGTTTTACTCCTACGAGCAGTACTTC. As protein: CAISEREGGPFYSYEQYF.

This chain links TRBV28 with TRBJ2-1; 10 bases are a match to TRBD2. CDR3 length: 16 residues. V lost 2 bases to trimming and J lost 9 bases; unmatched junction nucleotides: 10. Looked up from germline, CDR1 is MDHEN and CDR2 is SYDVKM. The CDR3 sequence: CASSLLGRTSGFEQFF. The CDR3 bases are TGTGCCAGCAGTTTACTAGGGCGGACTAGCGGATTTGAGCAGTTCTTC. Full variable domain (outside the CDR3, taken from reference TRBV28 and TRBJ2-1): DVKVTQSSRYLVKRTGEKVFLECVQDMDHENMFWYRQDPGLGLRLIYFSYDVKMKEKGDIPEGYSVSREKKERFSLILESASTNQTSMYLCASSLLGRTSGFEQFFGPGTRLTVL.

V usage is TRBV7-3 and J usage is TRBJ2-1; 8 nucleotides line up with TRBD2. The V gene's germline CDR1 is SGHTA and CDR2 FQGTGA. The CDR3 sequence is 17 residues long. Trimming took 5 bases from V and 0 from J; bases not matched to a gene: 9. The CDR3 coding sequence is TGTGCCAGCAGCCCCTTCGGGAGGGAAAGCTCCTACAATGAGCAGTTCTTC. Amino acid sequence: CASSPFGRESSYNEQFF.

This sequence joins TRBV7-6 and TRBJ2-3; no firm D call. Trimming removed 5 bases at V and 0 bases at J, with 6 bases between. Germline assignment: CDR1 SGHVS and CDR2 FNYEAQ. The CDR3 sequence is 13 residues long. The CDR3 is CASSQWSTDTQYF. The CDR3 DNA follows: TGTGCCAGCAGCCAGTGGAGCACAGATACGCAGTATTTT.

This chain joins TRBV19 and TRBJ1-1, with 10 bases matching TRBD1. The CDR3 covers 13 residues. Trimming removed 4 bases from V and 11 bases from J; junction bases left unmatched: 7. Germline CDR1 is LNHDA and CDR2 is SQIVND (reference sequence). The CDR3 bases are TGTGCCAGTAGTAGCCGGGACAGGGGTTGTGCTTTCTTT. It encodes CASSSRDRGCAFF.

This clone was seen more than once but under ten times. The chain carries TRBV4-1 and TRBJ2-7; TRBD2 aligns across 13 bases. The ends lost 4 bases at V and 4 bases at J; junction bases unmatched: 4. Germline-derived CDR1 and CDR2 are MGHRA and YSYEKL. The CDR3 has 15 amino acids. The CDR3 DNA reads TGCGCCAGCAGCCTTACTAGCGGGGGGGGTTACGAGCAGTACTTC. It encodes CASSLTSGGGYEQYF.

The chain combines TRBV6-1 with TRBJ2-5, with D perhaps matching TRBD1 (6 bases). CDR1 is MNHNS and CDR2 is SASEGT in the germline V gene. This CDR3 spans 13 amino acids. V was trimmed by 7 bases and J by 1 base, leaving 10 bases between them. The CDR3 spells CASIQGSQETQYF. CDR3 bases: TGTGCCAGCATCCAGGGGAGCCAAGAGACCCAGTACTTC.

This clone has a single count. CDR3 bases: TGTGCCTGGGCCTTCCGGTCGAACACTGAAGCTTTCTTT. This translates into CAWAFRSNTEAFF. J is TRBJ1-1 and V is TRBV30; D is unresolved. The CDR3 loop spans 13 amino acids. CDR1 and CDR2 from the germline V gene are GTSNPN and SVGIG (reference sequence). Trimming cost V 5 bases and J 1 base, with 11 bases left between them. The entire variable domain, with the rest obtained from reference TRBV30 and TRBJ1-1, is as follows: SQTIHQWPATLVQPVGSPLSLECTVEGTSNPNLYWYRQAAGRGLQLLFYSVGIGQISSEVPQNLSASRPQDRQFILSSKKLLLSDSGFYLCAWAFRSNTEAFFGQGTRLTVV.

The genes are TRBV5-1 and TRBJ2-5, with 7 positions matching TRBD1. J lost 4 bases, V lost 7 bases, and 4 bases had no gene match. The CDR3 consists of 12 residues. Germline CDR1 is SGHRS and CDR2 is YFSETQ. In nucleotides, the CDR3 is TGCGCCAGCCACAGGGGAAGAGAGACCCAGTACTTC. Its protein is CASHRGRETQYF. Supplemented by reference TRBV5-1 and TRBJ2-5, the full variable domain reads KAGVTQTPRYLIKTRGQQVTLSCSPISGHRSVSWYQQTPGQGLQFLFEYFSETQRNKGNFPGRFSGRQFSNSRSEMNVSTLELGDSALYLCASHRGRETQYFGPGTRLLVL.

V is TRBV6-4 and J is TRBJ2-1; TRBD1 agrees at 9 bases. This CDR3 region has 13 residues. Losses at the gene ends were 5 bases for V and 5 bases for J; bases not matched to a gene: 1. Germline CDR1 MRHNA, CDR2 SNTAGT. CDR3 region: CASSRTGDNEQFF. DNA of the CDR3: TGTGCCAGCAGTCGGACAGGGGACAATGAGCAGTTCTTC.